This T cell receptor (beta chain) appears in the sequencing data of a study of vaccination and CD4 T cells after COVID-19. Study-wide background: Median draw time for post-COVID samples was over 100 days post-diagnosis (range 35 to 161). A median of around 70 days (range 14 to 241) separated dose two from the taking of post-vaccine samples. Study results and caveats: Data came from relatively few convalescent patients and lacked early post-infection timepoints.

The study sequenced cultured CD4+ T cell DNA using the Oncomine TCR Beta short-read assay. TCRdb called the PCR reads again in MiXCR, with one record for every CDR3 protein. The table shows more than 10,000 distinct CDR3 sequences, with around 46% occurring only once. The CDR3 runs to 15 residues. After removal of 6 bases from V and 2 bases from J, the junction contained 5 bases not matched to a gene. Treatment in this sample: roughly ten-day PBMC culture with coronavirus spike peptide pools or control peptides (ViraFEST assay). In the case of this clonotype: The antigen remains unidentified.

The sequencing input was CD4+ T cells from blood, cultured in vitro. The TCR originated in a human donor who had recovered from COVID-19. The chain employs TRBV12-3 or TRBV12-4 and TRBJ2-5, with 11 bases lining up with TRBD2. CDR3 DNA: TGTGCCAGCAGAAGGACTAGCGGGTTGCAAGAGACCCAGTACTTC. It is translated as CASRRTSGLQETQYF.